This T cell receptor beta chain is drawn from a study of intratumoral heterogeneity in liver cancer. The repertoire was sequenced with immunoSEQ multiplex PCR; TCRdb's copy has only in-frame clones and lacks some. There are more than 2,500 clones in the sample; 70% to 80% occur only once, and about 46% lies in the top ten. Study conclusions and caveats: RNA-seq estimates of regional tumor-infiltrating lymphocyte burden differences were reportedly confirmed by TCR sequencing. Overall T cell clonality did not differ significantly between tumor regions in either sequenced patient.

Trimming stripped 3 bases from V and 5 bases from J, with 12 bases between. The CDR3 spans 14 residues. CDR1 and CDR2 (germline): MNHEY, SMNVEV (reference sequence). By proportion, this clone is large (0.1 to 1%). Antigen specificity is unknown. Tumour samples came from separate, distinct regions of the hepatocellular carcinoma nodule. This chain connects TRBV27 to TRBJ2-3; tentative D call: TRBD1 (5 bases). Material: tumor tissue, obtained before any cancer treatment. The sequence was obtained from a woman aged 70-85 years with hepatocellular carcinoma. CDR3 DNA: TGTGCCAGCAGTTTTGGACAAACGGGAGATACGCAGTATTTT. Translated: CASSFGQTGDTQYF.